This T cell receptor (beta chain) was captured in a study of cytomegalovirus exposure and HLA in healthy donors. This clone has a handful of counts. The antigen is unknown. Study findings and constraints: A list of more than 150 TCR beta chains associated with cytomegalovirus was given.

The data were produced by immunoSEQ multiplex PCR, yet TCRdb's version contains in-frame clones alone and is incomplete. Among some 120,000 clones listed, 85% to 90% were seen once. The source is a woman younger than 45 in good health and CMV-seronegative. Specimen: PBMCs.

CDR3 sequence reads: CASSEQGYGLFF. Here the CDR3 DNA reads TGTGCCAGCAGTGAACAGGGTTACGGACTGTTTTTT. The chain employs TRBV25-1 and TRBJ1-4; possibly TRBD1 for D (5 bases). In germline, CDR1 is MGHDK, CDR2 SYGVNS. There are 12 residues in the CDR3. V lost 2 bases and J lost 13, with 11 bases in between.